Listed here are 19 T cell receptor beta chains from one sample, sequenced in a study of radiotherapy plus CTLA-4 blockade in lung cancer. TCRdb keeps only in-frame clones here, not all; method: immunoSEQ multiplex PCR. In the table there are 65,000 to 85,000 clones, roughly four fifths of which are singletons. This material consisted of peripheral blood, taken from a patient treated with radiotherapy plus ipilimumab. Receptors originate from a human donor with non-small cell lung cancer whose response to radiotherapy plus ipilimumab could not be evaluated.

The rearrangement links TRBV4-1 to TRBJ2-1; TRBD1 might be the D (6 bases). Looked up from germline, CDR1 is MGHRA and CDR2 is YSYEKL. CDR3 length equals 17 residues. Trimming cost V 0 bases and J 0 bases, with 12 bases left between them. DNA for the CDR3: TGCGCCAGCAGCCAAGATGTGGGACACAACTCCTACAATGAGCAGTTCTTC. Its translation is CASSQDVGHNSYNEQFF.

This clone was found a few times. This chain links TRBV7-2 with TRBJ1-2, with 9 bases identical to TRBD1. Germline V gives CDR1 SGHTA, CDR2 FQGNSA. The J segment lost 5 bases and the V segment lost 5 bases, leaving 6 bases of the junction unmatched. The CDR3 sequence is 14 residues long. The CDR3 nucleotides read TGTGCCAGCAGCCAACGGACAGGGGAATATGGCTACACCTTC. Its protein product is CASSQRTGEYGYTF.

This clone has only one observation. This chain uses TRBV4-1 with TRBJ2-1, with 7 bases fitting TRBD2. The CDR3 spans 18 residues. Germline CDR1 MGHRA, CDR2 YSYEKL. The V and J ends lost 0 bases and 4 bases, in that order; junction bases with no gene match: 12. The CDR3 coding sequence is TGCGCCAGCAGCCAAGATAGGGCCCTGGGGGGGAGATACAATGAGCAGTTCTTC. The encoded protein is CASSQDRALGGRYNEQFF.

The J gene is TRBJ2-5, the V gene TRBV5-1; 9 bases line up with TRBD1. J gave up 6 bases and V 4 bases, and 16 bases lay outside the gene matches. From germline, CDR1 is SGHRS and CDR2 YFSETQ. The CDR3 spans 17 residues. The CDR3 spells CASSAITGGADPKTQYF. DNA for the CDR3: TGCGCCAGCAGCGCTATCACAGGGGGCGCAGATCCCAAGACCCAGTACTTC.

This rearrangement joins TRBV7-3 to TRBJ2-3, with 7 positions matching TRBD2. This CDR3 is built from 15 residues. Germline-derived CDR1 and CDR2 are SGHTA and FQGTGA. V lost 6 bases to trimming and J lost 1 base; unmatched junction nucleotides: 7. The CDR3 protein is CASSSQSGGTDTQYF. The CDR3 DNA reads TGTGCCAGCAGTTCACAAAGCGGGGGCACAGATACGCAGTATTTT. Full variable domain (remainder filled in from reference TRBV7-3 and TRBJ2-3): GAGVSQTPSNKVTEKGKYVELRCDPISGHTALYWYRQSLGQGPEFLIYFQGTGAADDSGLPNDRFFAVRPEGSVSTLKIQRTERGDSAVYLCASSSQSGGTDTQYFGPGTRLTVL.

The J gene is TRBJ2-1, the V gene TRBV4-3, with D uncertain. The CDR3 is 15 amino acids. Germline CDR1 is LGHNA and CDR2 is YSLEER. Trimming took off 6 bases at V and 0 bases at J, with 12 bases between the two ends. The DNA for the CDR3 is TGCGCCAGCAGACGCGACACGAGCTCCTACAATGAGCAGTTCTTC. This encodes CASRRDTSSYNEQFF.

The chain employs TRBV9 and TRBJ1-6, with TRBD1 as a possible D gene (6 bases). V lost 4 bases, J lost 8 bases, and 10 bases lay in between. The V gene's germline CDR1 is SGDLS and CDR2 YYNGEE. This CDR3 spans 13 amino acids. The CDR3 spells CASSTPGDSPLHF. CDR3 nucleotides: TGTGCCAGCAGCACCCCAGGGGATTCACCCCTCCACTTT.

The chain uses TRBV27 and TRBJ2-5; D is perhaps TRBD1 (5 bases). The germline gives CDR1 MNHEY, CDR2 SMNVEV (reference sequence). V was cut by 7 bases and J by 2 bases, with 26 bases left in between. This CDR3 comprises 18 residues. This chain's CDR3 is CASTSRSVTGMGQETQYF. As DNA, the CDR3 is TGTGCCAGCACCTCCCGATCTGTAACAGGAATGGGACAAGAGACCCAGTACTTC.

V and J are TRBV19 and TRBJ1-4; D gene ambiguous. Germline V gives CDR1 LNHDA, CDR2 SQIVND (reference sequence). The CDR3 runs to 14 residues. V was trimmed by 3 bases and J by 7 bases, leaving 12 bases between them. CDR3 DNA: TGTGCCAGTAGTATGGATACATGGAGTGAAAAACTGTTTTTT. This sequence encodes CASSMDTWSEKLFF.

The rearrangement uses TRBV28 and TRBJ1-4, with TRBD1 identical over 7 bases. Per germline, CDR1 MDHEN and CDR2 SYDVKM. This CDR3 is 15 amino acids long. The V and J ends lost 6 bases and 1 base, in that order; junction bases with no gene match: 5. The CDR3 nucleotides read TGTGCCAGCAGCACATACAGGGGAACTAATGAAAAACTGTTTTTT. Residues: CASSTYRGTNEKLFF.

This chain joins TRBV30 and TRBJ1-5; 10 bases agree with TRBD1. V lost 3 bases and J lost 5; bases outside the gene matches: 7. The germline V gene encodes CDR1 GTSNPN and CDR2 SVGIG (reference sequence). The CDR3 consists of 15 residues. CDR3 residues: CAWSSEGQGYQPQHF. The CDR3 bases are TGTGCCTGGAGCTCCGAGGGACAGGGGTATCAGCCCCAGCATTTT.

The chain links TRBV19 to TRBJ2-7, with 10 bases identical to TRBD2. Losses at the gene ends were 5 bases for V and 3 bases for J; bases not matched to a gene: 1. The germline V gene has CDR1 LNHDA and CDR2 SQIVND (reference sequence). The CDR3 has 13 amino acids. The CDR3 sequence is CASSERGGYEQYF. In nucleotides, the CDR3 is TGTGCCAGTAGTGAGCGGGGGGGCTACGAGCAGTACTTC.

The chain links TRBV5-1 to TRBJ2-2; D possibly corresponds to TRBD1 (6 bases). CDR3 length equals 15 residues. V dropped 3 bases and J dropped 1 base, with 10 bases sitting between them. CDR1 and CDR2 (germline): SGHRS, YFSETQ. CDR3: CASSWTDENTGELFF. CDR3 DNA: TGCGCCAGCAGCTGGACAGACGAGAACACCGGGGAGCTGTTTTTT.

This sequence joins TRBV19 and TRBJ2-5, with D maybe TRBD2 (5 bases). Germline lookup yields CDR1 LNHDA and CDR2 SQIVND (reference sequence). Trimming pared 2 bases from V and 1 base from J, leaving 8 bases between. This CDR3 spans 14 amino acids. The CDR3 reads CASSISGFQETQYF. The CDR3 nucleotides read TGTGCCAGTAGTATATCGGGATTCCAAGAGACCCAGTACTTC.

V is TRBV29-1 and J is TRBJ1-1, with D possibly TRBD1 on 6 matching bases. Germline loops: CDR1 SQVTM, CDR2 ANQGSEA. Trimming shortened V by 5 bases and J by 9 bases, and 16 bases separated the two germline ends. This CDR3 region has 12 residues. The CDR3 DNA reads as TGCAGCGTTCGATTACAGGGATTCCAAGCTTTCTTT. This translates into CSVRLQGFQAFF.

The V and J genes are TRBV7-2 and TRBJ1-1; D remains unclear. The CDR3 spans 15 residues. Germline CDR1 SGHTA, CDR2 FQGNSA. Trimming took off 4 bases at V and 4 bases at J, with 16 bases between the two ends. The CDR3 DNA follows: TGTGCCAGCAGCTCCTTGAGGAGGGCGGGCACTGAAGCTTTCTTT. Translation: CASSSLRRAGTEAFF.

The chain uses TRBV5-1 and TRBJ2-1; weak D call: TRBD1 (6 bases). The CDR3 has 14 residues. CDR1 SGHRS and CDR2 YFSETQ come from the germline V gene. V was shortened by 4 bases and J by 2 bases, with 10 bases between the two germline ends. In nucleotides, the CDR3 is TGCGCCAGCAGCGCCGGGACACCCTACAATGAGCAGTTCTTC. Translating it yields CASSAGTPYNEQFF. Full variable domain (remainder filled in from reference TRBV5-1 and TRBJ2-1): KAGVTQTPRYLIKTRGQQVTLSCSPISGHRSVSWYQQTPGQGLQFLFEYFSETQRNKGNFPGRFSGRQFSNSRSEMNVSTLELGDSALYLCASSAGTPYNEQFFGPGTRLTVL.

This clone was seen only a few times. V gene TRBV10-3 combines with J gene TRBJ2-7; TRBD2 agrees at 9 bases. CDR1 and CDR2 from the germline V gene are ENHRY and SYGVKD. Losses at the gene ends were 0 bases for V and 0 bases for J; bases not matched to a gene: 6. The CDR3 sequence is 17 residues long. The CDR3 sequence: CAISESYGREGSYEQYF. CDR3 DNA sequence: TGTGCCATCAGTGAGTCGTATGGGCGGGAGGGCTCCTACGAGCAGTACTTC.

In its sample, this clone was seen once. The rearrangement links TRBV2 to TRBJ2-3; D possibly corresponds to TRBD2 (6 bases). Germline lookup yields CDR1 SNHLY and CDR2 FYNNEI. CDR3 length: 14 residues. The ends were cut back, 4 bases at V and 1 base at J, with 9 bases in the middle. The CDR3 bases are TGTGCCAGCAGTGCGGGGGTAGGCACAGATACGCAGTATTTT. Protein sequence: CASSAGVGTDTQYF.